Below are 26 T cell receptor beta chains sequenced from a single sample in a study of OX40 agonist ivuxolimab in advanced cancers. The method was immunoSEQ multiplex PCR; TCRdb's version includes in-frame clones alone and lacks a portion of them. Of about 27,000 clones in the sample, less than 85% are singletons; the top ten hold approximately 30%. The sequencing used CD4+ or CD8+ T cells sorted from blood, collected in a trial of the OX40 agonist ivuxolimab. Source of these receptors: an adult with an advanced solid tumor such as melanoma, head and neck, liver or kidney cancer.

V gene TRBV7-9 combines with J gene TRBJ2-5; D is unresolved. V lost 5 bases and J lost 7, with 8 bases in between. CDR1 and CDR2 (germline): SEHNR, FQNEAQ (reference sequence). There are 11 residues in the CDR3. This CDR3 reads CASSLRWTQYF. The CDR3 DNA follows: TGTGCCAGCAGCCTACGGTGGACCCAGTACTTC.

This clone was picked up one time. J is TRBJ2-1 and V is TRBV27; 8 bases match TRBD2. The CDR3 totals 19 residues. V shed 1 base and J 9 bases; nucleotides not matched to a gene: 20. Germline assignment: CDR1 MNHEY and CDR2 SMNVEV (reference sequence). The CDR3 here is CASSLYPPEVYTGGGEQFF. The CDR3 region has the DNA TGTGCCAGCAGTTTATATCCCCCGGAGGTATACACCGGGGGGGGTGAGCAGTTCTTC.

V and J are TRBV7-9 and TRBJ2-7; maybe TRBD2 (5 bases). The CDR3 covers 15 residues. CDR1 is SEHNR, CDR2 FQNEAQ, per germline (reference sequence). V was cut by 2 bases and J by 4 bases, with 15 bases left in between. DNA of the CDR3: TGTGCCAGCAGCTTACATCCGGGAATCGGTTACGAGCAGTACTTC. Its translation: CASSLHPGIGYEQYF.

Only one count was recorded for this clone. The CDR3 DNA is TGTGCCTGGGGACCGGGATTAGGGATCTCCGAGCAGTACTTC. It specifies CAWGPGLGISEQYF. The chain combines TRBV30 with TRBJ2-7; TRBD2 is a possible D gene (5 bases). This CDR3 comprises 14 residues. V shed 5 bases and J shed 6 bases, with 20 bases lying between them. Germline CDR1 is GTSNPN and CDR2 is SVGIG (reference sequence).

The V and J genes are TRBV5-6 and TRBJ1-4, with D unclear. The V gene's germline CDR1 is SGHDT and CDR2 YYEEEE. The ends were cut back, 2 bases at V and 5 bases at J, with 7 bases in the middle. This CDR3 comprises 13 residues. CDR3 residues: CASSFGLNEKLFF. The DNA of the CDR3 is TGTGCCAGCAGCTTTGGACTAAATGAAAAACTGTTTTTT.

This clone was counted a few times. The rearrangement links TRBV28 to TRBJ1-3, with D hard to call. V dropped 5 bases and J dropped 1 base, with 15 bases sitting between them. CDR1 is MDHEN, CDR2 SYDVKM, per germline. The CDR3 extends over 16 amino acids. In nucleotides, the CDR3 is TGTGCCAGCAGTCCTGCTGACACATCATCTGGAAACACCATATATTTT. As protein: CASSPADTSSGNTIYF.

This clone was observed a single time. V usage is TRBV4-1 and J usage is TRBJ1-2; D ambiguous. Trimming shortened V by 1 base and J by 4 bases, and 10 bases separated the two germline ends. CDR1 MGHRA and CDR2 YSYEKL come from the germline V gene. CDR3 length: 14 residues. The chain's CDR3 is CASSQVDGIYGYTF. Here the CDR3 DNA reads TGCGCCAGCAGCCAAGTAGACGGAATCTATGGCTACACCTTC.

The chain is built from TRBV5-4 and TRBJ1-4, with 7 nucleotides matching TRBD1. The trim removed 3 bases at V and 4 bases at J, leaving 6 bases unmatched. CDR1 is SGHNT, CDR2 YYREEE, per germline (reference sequence). This CDR3 has 15 amino acids. Here the CDR3 DNA reads TGTGCCAGCAGCTCAACAGGGGAAGATAATGAAAAACTGTTTTTT. The encoded protein is CASSSTGEDNEKLFF.

V gene TRBV5-6 combines with J gene TRBJ2-5; D ambiguous. This CDR3 is built from 16 residues. The V and J ends lost 1 base and 5 bases respectively, with 18 bases between them. Germline V gene data show CDR1 as SGHDT and CDR2 as YYEEEE. CDR3 sequence (DNA): TGTGCCAGCAGCTTGCGTTCTTCCGGGCTGAGGGAGACCCAGTACTTC. This sequence encodes CASSLRSSGLRETQYF.

The chain carries TRBV29-1 and TRBJ2-1; D remains ambiguous. Germline CDR1 reads SQVTM; CDR2 reads ANQGSEA. This CDR3 is 14 amino acids long. The germline V and J ends were trimmed by 4 bases and 5 bases, with 15 bases remaining between them. DNA of the CDR3: TGCAGCGTTGTCCTTGCTTTAAGGAACAATGAGCAGTTCTTC. Its translation is CSVVLALRNNEQFF.

The genes are TRBV11-2 and TRBJ2-7, with a tentative D call TRBD1 (5 bases). This CDR3 is built from 14 residues. V was trimmed by 2 bases and J by 6 bases, leaving 14 bases between them. The germline V gene has CDR1 SGHAT and CDR2 FQNNGV. The CDR3 region is CASSLQGGRSEQYF. The CDR3 nucleotides are TGTGCCAGCAGCTTACAGGGTGGAAGGTCCGAGCAGTACTTC.

This rearrangement joins TRBV7-8 to TRBJ2-7; D gene unclear. CDR3 length: 12 amino acids. Germline lookup yields CDR1 SGHVS and CDR2 FQNEAQ. Trimming took 2 bases from V and 2 from J, leaving 4 bases between them. The CDR3 loop reads CASSLIPYEQYF. The CDR3 nucleotides are TGTGCCAGCAGCTTAATTCCCTACGAGCAGTACTTC.

A few counts support this clone. J is TRBJ2-2 and V is TRBV4-2; D not certain. This CDR3 spans 16 amino acids. V lost 5 bases to trimming and J lost 3 bases, with 16 bases between them. Germline V lookup: CDR1 LGHNA, CDR2 YNFKEQ. The CDR3 spells CASSLSHDTYTGELFF. CDR3 bases: TGTGCCAGCAGCTTGTCACACGACACTTACACCGGGGAGCTGTTTTTT.

The CDR3 protein is CASSSRAGGPLNEQFF. The CDR3 DNA is TGTGCCAGCAGCTCCAGAGCGGGAGGGCCGTTGAATGAGCAGTTCTTC. The chain couples TRBV7-8 to TRBJ2-1; 10 positions match TRBD2. This CDR3 has 16 residues. Germline V CDR1 and CDR2: SGHVS, FQNEAQ. The trim removed 4 bases at V and 7 bases at J, leaving 10 bases unmatched.

The genes are TRBV7-2 and TRBJ2-7; TRBD2 aligns across 14 bases. CDR3 length: 18 amino acids. CDR1 is SGHTA, CDR2 FQGNSA, per germline. V trimming: 0 bases; J trimming: 4 bases; junction bases outside the gene matches: 8. In DNA form, the CDR3 reads TGTGCCAGCAGCTTAGCGGGACTAGCGGGAGTAGTCTCTTACGAGCAGTACTTC. Translating gives CASSLAGLAGVVSYEQYF.

The CDR3 DNA is TGTGCCAGCAGCCCCTCGGGTGGGGCCTATGGCTACACCTTC. Residues: CASSPSGGAYGYTF. V gene TRBV11-2 combines with J gene TRBJ1-2; weak D call: TRBD1 (5 bases). The germline CDR1 and CDR2 sequences are SGHAT and FQNNGV. The CDR3 totals 14 residues. V was trimmed by 5 bases and J by 4 bases, leaving 14 bases between them.

This clone was seen a few times. The chain recombines TRBV5-5 with TRBJ1-3, with 7 bases matching TRBD1. V lost 0 bases, J lost 2 bases, and 5 bases stayed unmatched. This CDR3 is 16 amino acids long. The germline gives CDR1 SGHKS, CDR2 YYEKEE (reference sequence). CDR3 protein: CASSLGPTGAGNTIYF. DNA for the CDR3: TGTGCCAGCAGCTTGGGCCCTACAGGGGCTGGAAACACCATATATTTT.

J is TRBJ2-7 and V is TRBV10-3; D might be TRBD1 or TRBD2, each matching 5 bases. From germline, CDR1 is ENHRY and CDR2 SYGVKD. V lost 3 bases and J 0 bases, leaving 12 bases between the germline ends. The length of the CDR3 is 15 residues. The CDR3 DNA reads as TGTGCCATCAGTGATAGGGACGGGGACTCCTACGAGCAGTACTTC. Translation gives CAISDRDGDSYEQYF.

The chain has TRBV30 and TRBJ2-2, with D perhaps matching TRBD1 or TRBD2 (7 bases each). The CDR3 runs to 14 residues. V gave up 6 bases and J gave up 5 bases, with 16 bases separating them. In germline, CDR1 is GTSNPN, CDR2 SVGIG (reference sequence). Written as DNA, the CDR3 is TGTGCCTGCACCAGGGGGGGATGGACCGGGGAGCTGTTTTTT. It is translated as CACTRGGWTGELFF.

The rearrangement joins TRBV23-1 to TRBJ1-2, with D uncertain. TRBV23-1 is designated an ORF whose function remains uncertain. The ends were cut back, 4 bases at V and 8 bases at J, with 20 bases in the middle. CDR3 length equals 15 residues. The CDR3 DNA reads TGCGCCAGCAGTCTACCTCCCGGGGTCTCGGGCGGCTACACCTTC. This encodes CASSLPPGVSGGYTF.

J is TRBJ2-3 and V is TRBV27; TRBD2 matches 10 bases. The CDR3 is 16 residues long. Germline lookup yields CDR1 MNHEY and CDR2 SMNVEV (reference sequence). V lost 3 bases, J lost 4 bases, and 7 bases stayed unmatched. This chain's CDR3 is CASSFLAGAGPDTQYF. The DNA of the CDR3 is TGTGCCAGCAGTTTCCTAGCGGGAGCGGGTCCAGATACGCAGTATTTT.

The gene calls are TRBV6-5 and TRBJ2-3; D not certain. Germline loops: CDR1 MNHEY, CDR2 SVGAGI. Between the trimmed V and J ends, which lost 2 bases and 0 bases, there was a span of 6 bases. The length of the CDR3 is 14 residues. For the CDR3, the DNA is TGTGCCAGCAGTTACGGTGGGAGCACAGATACGCAGTATTTT. Translated, it gives CASSYGGSTDTQYF.

The rearrangement joins TRBV30 to TRBJ1-1; D is undetermined. The CDR3 has 13 residues. The V end was cut by 0 bases, the J end by 6 bases, with 11 bases between. Germline CDR1 is GTSNPN and CDR2 is SVGIG (reference sequence). The CDR3 reads CAWSVHRDSEAFF. CDR3 nucleotide sequence: TGTGCCTGGAGTGTACACAGAGATTCTGAAGCTTTCTTT.

The V call is TRBV28, the J call TRBJ2-4, with D maybe TRBD1 (5 bases). The CDR3 consists of 16 residues. V lost 5 bases and J lost 0, with 14 bases in between. Germline V CDR1 and CDR2: MDHEN, SYDVKM. CDR3 loop: CASSDRQTLAKNIQYF. Written as DNA, the CDR3 is TGTGCCAGCAGTGACAGACAGACACTAGCCAAAAACATTCAGTACTTC.

The chain carries TRBV11-3 and TRBJ2-5, with 12 positions matching TRBD1. Germline V gene data show CDR1 as SGHNT and CDR2 as YENEEA. The CDR3 runs to 17 residues. The V gene end was trimmed by 5 bases and the J gene end by 2 bases; junction bases not matched to a gene: 9. This CDR3 is CASSGWDRGLRQETQYF. The CDR3 nucleotides are TGTGCCAGCAGCGGTTGGGACAGGGGGCTTAGGCAAGAGACCCAGTACTTC.

The rearrangement uses TRBV5-6 and TRBJ2-7, with TRBD1 matching 9 bases. This CDR3 is built from 14 residues. Germline V CDR1 and CDR2: SGHDT, YYEEEE. V shed 2 bases and J 3 bases; nucleotides not matched to a gene: 3. CDR3 amino acids: CASSLGTGFYEQYF. DNA for the CDR3: TGTGCCAGCAGCTTAGGGACAGGGTTCTACGAGCAGTACTTC.